The 13 T cell receptor beta chains below all came from one sample that was sequenced in a study of blood T cell repertoires in COVID-19. Assay used: immunoSEQ multiplex PCR; TCRdb lists only in-frame clones, some missing. The sample records about 200,000 clones, roughly three quarters being singletons. The sample comprised PBMCs or T cells enriched from blood (not recorded which). The receptors shown here come from a woman aged 50 to 65 with acute COVID-19.

The CDR3 loop is CASSLSSNQETQYF. The CDR3 coding sequence is TGTGCCAGCAGCTTATCGAGCAATCAAGAGACCCAGTACTTC. V and J are TRBV7-9 and TRBJ2-5, with D hard to call. Germline V gives CDR1 SEHNR, CDR2 FQNEAQ (reference sequence). V gave up 2 bases and J gave up 2 bases, with 9 bases separating them. This CDR3 region has 14 residues.

The chain combines TRBV18 with TRBJ2-5; 11 positions agree with TRBD2. Looked up from germline, CDR1 is KGHSH and CDR2 is LQKENI. The V gene end was trimmed by 0 bases and the J gene end by 1 base; junction bases not matched to a gene: 1. The CDR3 contains 16 residues. CDR3 protein: CASSPPGLAAQETQYF. CDR3 nucleotide sequence: TGTGCCAGCTCACCACCGGGACTAGCGGCCCAAGAGACCCAGTACTTC.

The chain uses TRBV4-1 and TRBJ2-3; TRBD2 matches at 10 bases. This CDR3 region has 18 residues. The V gene's germline CDR1 is MGHRA and CDR2 YSYEKL. Trimming cost V 0 bases and J 4 bases; bases outside gene matches: 10. CDR3 DNA: TGCGCCAGCAGCCAAGATCGGGGCAGTAGCGGGGGGCCAGATACGCAGTATTTT. This codes for CASSQDRGSSGGPDTQYF.

The chain joins TRBV7-2 to TRBJ1-5; 11 bases match TRBD1. The trim removed 5 bases at V and 4 bases at J, leaving 7 bases unmatched. The CDR3 is 16 residues long. The germline V gene encodes CDR1 SGHTA and CDR2 FQGNSA. Here the CDR3 DNA reads TGTGCCAGCAGCATCAGGACAGGGGGCGGGAATCAGCCCCAGCATTTT. It is translated as CASSIRTGGGNQPQHF.

This clone appeared a few times. The chain links TRBV7-9 to TRBJ2-4; D may be TRBD1 (5 bases). V was pared by 3 bases and J by 3 bases, with 12 bases between. The CDR3 is 15 residues long. Germline assignment: CDR1 SEHNR and CDR2 FQNEAQ (reference sequence). The CDR3 here is CASSLDILGKNIQYF. CDR3 coding DNA: TGTGCCAGCAGCTTGGACATCCTGGGCAAAAACATTCAGTACTTC. Combining the CDR3 with reference TRBV7-9 and TRBJ2-4 gives the whole variable domain DTGVSQNPRHKITKRGQNVTFRCDPISEHNRLYWYRQTLGQGPEFLTYFQNEAQLEKSRLLSDRFSAERPKGSFSTLEIQRTEQGDSAMYLCASSLDILGKNIQYFGAGTRLSVL.

The V call is TRBV19, the J call TRBJ2-4; no firm D call. CDR1 is LNHDA, CDR2 SQIVND, per germline (reference sequence). Trimming removed 3 bases from V and 9 bases from J, with 12 bases in between. This CDR3 is built from 13 residues. In DNA, the CDR3 is TGTGCCAGTAGTATGCTTGTGTCGGGCATTCAGTACTTC. Protein sequence: CASSMLVSGIQYF.

V gene TRBV7-3 combines with J gene TRBJ1-5; 8 nucleotides agree with TRBD1. The CDR3 length is 16 residues. After removal of 5 bases from V and 9 bases from J, the junction contained 15 bases not matched to a gene. The germline CDR1 and CDR2 sequences are SGHTA and FQGTGA. CDR3 protein: CASSPKGQELGWPQHF. CDR3 coding DNA: TGTGCCAGCAGCCCAAAGGGACAGGAGTTGGGGTGGCCCCAGCATTTT.

The genes are TRBV12-3 or TRBV12-4 and TRBJ1-2, with TRBD1 identical over 10 bases. With 6 bases clipped from V and 8 bases from J, the junction kept 6 bases outside the gene matches. The CDR3 runs to 13 residues. The CDR3 loop reads CASSWDRGKGYTF. For the CDR3, the DNA is TGTGCCAGCAGCTGGGACAGGGGCAAGGGCTACACCTTC.

The sample holds a few counts of this clone. The V and J genes are TRBV7-9 and TRBJ1-5; the D is unclear. The V end was cut by 5 bases, the J end by 1 base, with 12 bases between. Per germline, CDR1 SEHNR and CDR2 FQNEAQ (reference sequence). The CDR3 runs 15 residues. The CDR3 bases are TGTGCCAGCAGCGCCTCCGGGTCGAGCAATCAGCCCCAGCATTTT. Translated: CASSASGSSNQPQHF.

The rearrangement uses TRBV18 and TRBJ1-2; D perhaps matches TRBD1 (6 bases). V was cut by 3 bases and J by 4 bases, with 18 bases left in between. This CDR3 has 16 residues. CDR1 KGHSH and CDR2 LQKENI come from the germline V gene. Written as DNA, the CDR3 is TGTGCCAGCTCACCCGGCAGTCCAGGGGAGACCTATGGCTACACCTTC. It translates to CASSPGSPGETYGYTF.

The chain is built from TRBV5-4 and TRBJ2-2; D perhaps matches TRBD2 (5 bases). This CDR3 region has 16 residues. Germline values: CDR1 SGHNT, CDR2 YYREEE (reference sequence). The V gene lost 2 bases and the J gene lost 7 bases, with 18 bases spanning the gap. CDR3 amino acids: CASSLSMLAGDGELFF. DNA of the CDR3: TGTGCCAGCAGCTTATCTATGCTAGCTGGGGACGGGGAGCTGTTTTTT.

The chain uses TRBV28 and TRBJ1-5, with TRBD1 matching 12 bases. Germline CDR1 and CDR2: MDHEN and SYDVKM. V gave up 5 bases and J gave up 9 bases; unmatched junction bases: 8. The CDR3 covers 15 residues. The CDR3 protein is CASSPGTGGARPQHF. The CDR3 nucleotides read TGTGCCAGCAGTCCCGGGACAGGGGGCGCAAGGCCCCAGCATTTT. The complete variable domain, with remaining parts taken from reference TRBV28 and TRBJ1-5, reads DVKVTQSSRYLVKRTGEKVFLECVQDMDHENMFWYRQDPGLGLRLIYFSYDVKMKEKGDIPEGYSVSREKKERFSLILESASTNQTSMYLCASSPGTGGARPQHFGDGTRLSIL.

CDR3 sequence: CASSEQGAGNQPQHF. The CDR3 DNA is TGTGCCAGCAGTGAACAGGGGGCAGGCAATCAGCCCCAGCATTTT. This chain joins TRBV2 and TRBJ1-5; 8 positions agree with TRBD1. Germline loops: CDR1 SNHLY, CDR2 FYNNEI. V was clipped by 2 bases and J by 2 bases; unmatched bases: 2. This CDR3 region has 15 residues.